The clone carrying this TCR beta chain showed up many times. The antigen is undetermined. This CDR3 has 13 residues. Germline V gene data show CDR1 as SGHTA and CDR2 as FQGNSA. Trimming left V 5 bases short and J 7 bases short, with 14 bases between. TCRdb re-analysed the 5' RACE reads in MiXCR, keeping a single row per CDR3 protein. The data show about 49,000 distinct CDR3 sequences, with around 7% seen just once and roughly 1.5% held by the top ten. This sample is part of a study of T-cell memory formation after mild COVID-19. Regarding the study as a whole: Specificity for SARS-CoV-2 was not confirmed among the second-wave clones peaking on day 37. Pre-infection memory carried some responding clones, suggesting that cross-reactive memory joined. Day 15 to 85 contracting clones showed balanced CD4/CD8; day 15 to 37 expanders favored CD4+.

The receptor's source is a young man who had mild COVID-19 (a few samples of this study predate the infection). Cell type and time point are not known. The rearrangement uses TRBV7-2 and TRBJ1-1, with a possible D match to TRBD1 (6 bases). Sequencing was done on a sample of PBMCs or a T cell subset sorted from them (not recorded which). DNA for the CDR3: TGTGCCAGCAGCGACGGGGGCGTCCTTGAAGCTTTCTTT. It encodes CASSDGGVLEAFF.